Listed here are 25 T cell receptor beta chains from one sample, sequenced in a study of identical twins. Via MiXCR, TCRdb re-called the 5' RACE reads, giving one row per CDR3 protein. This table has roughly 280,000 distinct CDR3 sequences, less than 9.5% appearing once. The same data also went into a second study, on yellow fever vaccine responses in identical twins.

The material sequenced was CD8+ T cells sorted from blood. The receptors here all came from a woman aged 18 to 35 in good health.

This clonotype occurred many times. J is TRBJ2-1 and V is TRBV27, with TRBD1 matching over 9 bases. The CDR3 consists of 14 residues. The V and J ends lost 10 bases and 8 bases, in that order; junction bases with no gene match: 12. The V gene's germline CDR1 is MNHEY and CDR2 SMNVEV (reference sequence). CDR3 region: CAIRLGQGPHEQFF. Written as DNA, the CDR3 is TGTGCCATCCGACTAGGACAGGGGCCCCATGAGCAGTTCTTC.

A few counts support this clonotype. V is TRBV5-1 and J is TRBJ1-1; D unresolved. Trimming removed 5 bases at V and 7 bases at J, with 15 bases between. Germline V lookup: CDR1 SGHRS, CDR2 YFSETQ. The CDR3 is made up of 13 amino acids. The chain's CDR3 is CASRESSGYEAFF. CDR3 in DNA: TGCGCCAGCAGGGAAAGTTCAGGTTATGAAGCTTTCTTT.

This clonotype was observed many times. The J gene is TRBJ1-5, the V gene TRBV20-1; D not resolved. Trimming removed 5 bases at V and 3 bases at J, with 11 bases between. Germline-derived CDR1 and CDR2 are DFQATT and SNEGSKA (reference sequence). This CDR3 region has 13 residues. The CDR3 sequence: CSALDWDNQPQHF. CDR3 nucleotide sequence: TGCAGTGCTTTAGACTGGGACAATCAGCCCCAGCATTTT.

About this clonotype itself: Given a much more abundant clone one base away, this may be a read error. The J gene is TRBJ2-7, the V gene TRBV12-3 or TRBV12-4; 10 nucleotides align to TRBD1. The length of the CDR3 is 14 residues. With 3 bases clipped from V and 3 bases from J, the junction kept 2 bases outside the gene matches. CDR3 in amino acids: CASSFGTGVYEQYF. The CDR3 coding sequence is TGTGCCAGCAGTTTCGGGACAGGGGTCTACGAGCAGTACTTC.

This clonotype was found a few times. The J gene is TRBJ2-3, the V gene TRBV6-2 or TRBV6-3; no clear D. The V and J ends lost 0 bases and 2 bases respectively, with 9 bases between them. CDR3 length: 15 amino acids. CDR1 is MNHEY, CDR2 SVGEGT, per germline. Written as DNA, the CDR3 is TGTGCCAGCAGTTACTCCGCCGCAACCACAGATACGCAGTATTTT. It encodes CASSYSAATTDTQYF.

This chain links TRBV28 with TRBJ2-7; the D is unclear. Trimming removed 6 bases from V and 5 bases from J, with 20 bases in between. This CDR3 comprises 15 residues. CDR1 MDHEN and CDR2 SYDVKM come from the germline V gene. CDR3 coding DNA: TGTGCCAGCAGCCTTGGTCCTAAGGGATTAAACGAGCAGTACTTC. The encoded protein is CASSLGPKGLNEQYF. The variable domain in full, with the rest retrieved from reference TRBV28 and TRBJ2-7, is DVKVTQSSRYLVKRTGEKVFLECVQDMDHENMFWYRQDPGLGLRLIYFSYDVKMKEKGDIPEGYSVSREKKERFSLILESASTNQTSMYLCASSLGPKGLNEQYFGPGTRLTVT.

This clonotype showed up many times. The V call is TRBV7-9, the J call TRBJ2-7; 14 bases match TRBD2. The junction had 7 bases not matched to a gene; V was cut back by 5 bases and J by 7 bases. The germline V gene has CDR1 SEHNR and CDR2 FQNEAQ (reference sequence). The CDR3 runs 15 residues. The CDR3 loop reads CASSPTGTSGSEQYF. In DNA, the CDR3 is TGTGCCAGCAGCCCCACCGGGACTAGCGGGAGTGAGCAGTACTTC.

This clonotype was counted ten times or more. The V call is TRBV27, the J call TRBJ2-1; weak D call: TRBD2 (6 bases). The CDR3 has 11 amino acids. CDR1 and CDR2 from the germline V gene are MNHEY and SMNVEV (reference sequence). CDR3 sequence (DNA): TGTGAGGTGGGGGGTGCGAATGAGCAGTTCTTC. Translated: CEVGGANEQFF.

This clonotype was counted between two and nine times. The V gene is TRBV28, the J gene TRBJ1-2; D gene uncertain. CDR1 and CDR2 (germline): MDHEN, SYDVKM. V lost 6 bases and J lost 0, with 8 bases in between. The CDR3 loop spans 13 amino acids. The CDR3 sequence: CASRPIANYGYTF. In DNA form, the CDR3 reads TGTGCCAGCAGACCGATCGCTAACTATGGCTACACCTTC.

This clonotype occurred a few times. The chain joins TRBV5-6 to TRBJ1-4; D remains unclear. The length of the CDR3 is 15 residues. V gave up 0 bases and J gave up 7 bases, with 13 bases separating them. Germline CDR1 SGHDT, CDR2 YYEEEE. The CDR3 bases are TGTGCCAGCAGCTTGGTGCGGATGCGAGGTGAAAAACTGTTTTTT. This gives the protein CASSLVRMRGEKLFF.

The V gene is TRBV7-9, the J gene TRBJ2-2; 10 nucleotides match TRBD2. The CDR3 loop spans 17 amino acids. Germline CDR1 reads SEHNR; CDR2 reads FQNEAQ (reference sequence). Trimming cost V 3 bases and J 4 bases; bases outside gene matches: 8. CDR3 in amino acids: CASSFLLAGESTGELFF. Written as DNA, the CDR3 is TGTGCCAGCAGCTTCCTCCTAGCGGGAGAGAGCACCGGGGAGCTGTTTTTT.

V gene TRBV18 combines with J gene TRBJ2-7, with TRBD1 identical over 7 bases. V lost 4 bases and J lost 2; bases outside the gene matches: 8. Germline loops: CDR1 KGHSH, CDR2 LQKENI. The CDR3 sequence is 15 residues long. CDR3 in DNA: TGTGCCAGCTCACTACCGGGACAGCCCCCCTACGAGCAGTACTTC. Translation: CASSLPGQPPYEQYF.

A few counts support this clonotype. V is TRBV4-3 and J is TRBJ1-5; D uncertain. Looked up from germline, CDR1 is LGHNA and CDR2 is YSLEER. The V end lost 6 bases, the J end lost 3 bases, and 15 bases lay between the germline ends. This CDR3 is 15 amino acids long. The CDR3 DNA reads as TGCGCCAGCAGTCCATCGGTAGGGTACAATCAGCCCCAGCATTTT. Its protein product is CASSPSVGYNQPQHF.

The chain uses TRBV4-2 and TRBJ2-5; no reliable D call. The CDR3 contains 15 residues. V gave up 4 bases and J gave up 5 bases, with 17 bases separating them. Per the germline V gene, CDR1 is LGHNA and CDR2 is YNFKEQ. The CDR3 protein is CASSPRAASRETQYF. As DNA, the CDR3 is TGTGCCAGCAGCCCTCGGGCGGCCTCCCGGGAGACCCAGTACTTC.

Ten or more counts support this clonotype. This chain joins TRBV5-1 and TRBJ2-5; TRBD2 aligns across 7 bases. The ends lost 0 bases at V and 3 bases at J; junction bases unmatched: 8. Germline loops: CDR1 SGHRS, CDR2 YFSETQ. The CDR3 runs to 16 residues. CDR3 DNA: TGCGCCAGCAGCTTGGATGGACTAGTATCGAAAGAGACCCAGTACTTC. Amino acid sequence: CASSLDGLVSKETQYF. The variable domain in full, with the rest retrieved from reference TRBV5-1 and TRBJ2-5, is KAGVTQTPRYLIKTRGQQVTLSCSPISGHRSVSWYQQTPGQGLQFLFEYFSETQRNKGNFPGRFSGRQFSNSRSEMNVSTLELGDSALYLCASSLDGLVSKETQYFGPGTRLLVL.

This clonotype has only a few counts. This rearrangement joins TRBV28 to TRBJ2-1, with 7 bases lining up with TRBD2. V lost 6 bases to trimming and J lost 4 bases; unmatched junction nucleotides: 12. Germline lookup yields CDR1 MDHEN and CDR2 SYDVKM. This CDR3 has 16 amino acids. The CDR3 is CASRGLYSGVYNEQFF. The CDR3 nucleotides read TGTGCCAGCAGGGGCCTCTACAGCGGGGTTTACAATGAGCAGTTCTTC. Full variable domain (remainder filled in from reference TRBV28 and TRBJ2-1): DVKVTQSSRYLVKRTGEKVFLECVQDMDHENMFWYRQDPGLGLRLIYFSYDVKMKEKGDIPEGYSVSREKKERFSLILESASTNQTSMYLCASRGLYSGVYNEQFFGPGTRLTVL.

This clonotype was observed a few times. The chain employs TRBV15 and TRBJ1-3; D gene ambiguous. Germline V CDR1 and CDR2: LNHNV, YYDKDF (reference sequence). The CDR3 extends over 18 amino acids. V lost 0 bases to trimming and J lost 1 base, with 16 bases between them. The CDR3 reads CATSRDSGDRSSGNTIYF. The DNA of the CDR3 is TGTGCCACCAGCAGAGATTCCGGGGATAGAAGTTCTGGAAACACCATATATTTT.

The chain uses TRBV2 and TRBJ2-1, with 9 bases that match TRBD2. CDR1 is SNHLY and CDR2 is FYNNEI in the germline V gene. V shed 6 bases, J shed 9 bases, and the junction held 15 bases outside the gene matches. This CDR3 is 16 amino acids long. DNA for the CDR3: TGTGCCAGCAGGAGGACTGCGGGGGGGGTGTCTAGTGAGCAGTTCTTC. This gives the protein CASRRTAGGVSSEQFF.

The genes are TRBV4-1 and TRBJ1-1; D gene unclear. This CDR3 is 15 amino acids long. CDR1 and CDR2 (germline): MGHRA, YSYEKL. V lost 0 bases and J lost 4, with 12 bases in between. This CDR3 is CASSQDRDLGTEAFF. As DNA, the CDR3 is TGCGCCAGCAGCCAAGATCGTGATTTAGGCACTGAAGCTTTCTTT.

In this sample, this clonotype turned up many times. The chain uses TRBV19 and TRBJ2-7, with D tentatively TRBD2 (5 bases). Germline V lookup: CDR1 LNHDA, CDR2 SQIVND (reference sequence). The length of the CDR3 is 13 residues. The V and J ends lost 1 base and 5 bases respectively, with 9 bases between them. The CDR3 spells CASSIVGVHEQYF. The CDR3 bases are TGTGCCAGTAGTATAGTCGGGGTCCACGAGCAGTACTTC.

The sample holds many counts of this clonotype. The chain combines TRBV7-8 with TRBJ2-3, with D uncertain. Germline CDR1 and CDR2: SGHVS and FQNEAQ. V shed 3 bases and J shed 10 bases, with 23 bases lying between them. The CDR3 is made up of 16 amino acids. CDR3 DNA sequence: TGTGCCAGCAGCTTTTTTTCCCAGCCCCCCCGGTTAGCGCAGTATTTT. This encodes CASSFFSQPPRLAQYF.

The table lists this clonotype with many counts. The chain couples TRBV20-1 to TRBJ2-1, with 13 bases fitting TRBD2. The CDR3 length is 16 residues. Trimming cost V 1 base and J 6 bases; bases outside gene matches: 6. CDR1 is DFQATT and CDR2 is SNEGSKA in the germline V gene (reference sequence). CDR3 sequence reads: CSARVRTSGGPNEQFF. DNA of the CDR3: TGCAGTGCTAGAGTCCGGACTAGCGGGGGACCCAATGAGCAGTTCTTC.

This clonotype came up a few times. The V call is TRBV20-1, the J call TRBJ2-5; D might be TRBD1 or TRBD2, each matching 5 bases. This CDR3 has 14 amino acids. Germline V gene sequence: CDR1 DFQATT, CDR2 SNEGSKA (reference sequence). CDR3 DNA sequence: TGCACCGAGGGGCCGTCACCTTACCAAGAGACCCAGTACTTC. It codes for CTEGPSPYQETQYF.

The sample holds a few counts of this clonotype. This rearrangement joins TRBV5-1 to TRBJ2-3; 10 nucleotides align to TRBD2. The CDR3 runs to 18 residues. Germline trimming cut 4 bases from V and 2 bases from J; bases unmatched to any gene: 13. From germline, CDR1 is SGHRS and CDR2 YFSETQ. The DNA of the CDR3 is TGCGCCAGCAGCCCCCAGGATAGCGGGGGGCCTAACACAGATACGCAGTATTTT. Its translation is CASSPQDSGGPNTDTQYF.

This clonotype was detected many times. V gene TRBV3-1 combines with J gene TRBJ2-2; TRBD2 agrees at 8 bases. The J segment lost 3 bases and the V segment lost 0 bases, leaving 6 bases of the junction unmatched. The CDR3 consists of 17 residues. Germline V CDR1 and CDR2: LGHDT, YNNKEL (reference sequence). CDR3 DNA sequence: TGTGCCAGCAGCCAAGATAGCCTAGCGGGTGACACCGGGGAGCTGTTTTTT. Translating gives CASSQDSLAGDTGELFF.